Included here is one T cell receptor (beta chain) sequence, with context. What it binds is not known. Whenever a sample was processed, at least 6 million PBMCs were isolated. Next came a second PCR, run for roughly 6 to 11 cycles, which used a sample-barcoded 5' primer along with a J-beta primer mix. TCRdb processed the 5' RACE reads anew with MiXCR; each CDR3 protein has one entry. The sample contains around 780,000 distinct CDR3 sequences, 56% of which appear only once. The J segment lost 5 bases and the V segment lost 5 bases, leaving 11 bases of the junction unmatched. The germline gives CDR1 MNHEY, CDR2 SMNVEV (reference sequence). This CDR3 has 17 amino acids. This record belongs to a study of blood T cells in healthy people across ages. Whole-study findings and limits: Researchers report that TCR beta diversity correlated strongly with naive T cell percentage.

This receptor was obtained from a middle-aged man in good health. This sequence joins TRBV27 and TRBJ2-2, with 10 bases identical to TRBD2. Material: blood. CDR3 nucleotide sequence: TGTGCCAGCAGTCCCCGGACTAGCGGCAGGTCAACCGGGGAGCTGTTTTTT. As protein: CASSPRTSGRSTGELFF.